This T cell receptor beta chain emerged from a study of early T cells in non-severe SARS-CoV-2 infection. General study findings and limits: Sequences matched to VDJdb favored anti-spike CD8 responses, while private and CD4 specificities were missed.

TCRdb reprocessed the 5' RACE reads with MiXCR, giving one entry per CDR3 protein. The top ten clones hold 6% to 8% of a sample with about 72,000 distinct CDR3 sequences, over 9% of them seen once. The CDR3 is 15 residues long. Trimming pared 3 bases from V and 1 base from J, leaving 13 bases between. The germline gives CDR1 SGHRS, CDR2 YFSETQ. This clonotype was observed many times. What it recognizes is unknown. Sample: whole blood, taken at baseline. The chain uses TRBV5-1 and TRBJ1-1; D perhaps matches TRBD1 (5 bases). The receptor's source is an adult who was a healthcare worker with PCR-confirmed SARS-CoV-2 infection or an uninfected control (not recorded which). DNA of the CDR3: TGCGCCAGCAGCTCCATCTCTACAGGGAACACTGAAGCTTTCTTT. The encoded protein is CASSSISTGNTEAFF. The whole variable domain, remainder taken from reference TRBV5-1 and TRBJ1-1, is KAGVTQTPRYLIKTRGQQVTLSCSPISGHRSVSWYQQTPGQGLQFLFEYFSETQRNKGNFPGRFSGRQFSNSRSEMNVSTLELGDSALYLCASSSISTGNTEAFFGQGTRLTVV.